This TCR beta chain derives from a study of blood T cell repertoires in COVID-19. V lost 11 bases and J lost 4; bases outside the gene matches: 10. This CDR3 is 13 amino acids long. Looked up from germline, CDR1 is LNHDA and CDR2 is SQIVND (reference sequence). Per the original methods: Counts of nucleated cells, estimated from reference gene primer amplification, were obtained. Sequenced by immunoSEQ multiplex PCR; TCRdb stores in-frame clones only, minus some. Clone size and the V and J calls come from that table; the DNA yielded D and trimming. This table holds 150,000 to 170,000 clones, 75% to 85% found once.

This TCR derives from a woman aged 55-70 years with COVID-19, enrolled during active disease. The source material was peripheral blood. The J gene is TRBJ1-2, the V gene TRBV19, with TRBD1 matching over 7 bases. The CDR3 sequence: CAARQGGGYGYTF. The CDR3 region has the DNA TGTGCCGCCCGCCAGGGGGGAGGCTATGGCTACACCTTC.